A selection of T cell receptor beta chains follows, all from one sample in a study of blood T cell repertoires in COVID-19. The repertoire was sequenced with immunoSEQ multiplex PCR; TCRdb's copy has only in-frame clones and lacks some. The sample holds 70,000 or so clones, around 90% seen once. Material: peripheral blood. These receptors originate from a human donor in a cohort sampled during active COVID-19. CDR3s include the opening cysteine and the closing phenylalanine or tryptophan. Each record gives: clone size, D gene, J gene, V gene, CDR3 DNA, CDR3 protein. The D gene is left open where the match is weak. Part of the rows lack a size; the others show once, few, many or a class for expanded clones.

few | TRBD1 | TRBJ2-5 | TRBV19 | TGTGCCAGTAGTATCATACCGGGACAGGGGCAAGAGACCCAGTACTTC | CASSIIPGQGQETQYF
. | . | TRBJ1-3 | TRBV10-3 | TGTGCCATCAGGAAATTGACAGCTTTCTCTGGAAACACCATATATTTT | CAIRKLTAFSGNTIYF
. | . | TRBJ2-5 | TRBV3-1/TRBV3-2 | TGTGCCAGCAGCCAGTTAGGCAATCGCAGGGCGATGACCCAGTACTTC | CASSQLGNRRAMTQYF
once | TRBD2 | TRBJ2-7 | TRBV6-2/TRBV6-3 | TGTGCCAGCAGTTACTCGGGGACTAGCGGGAGGGCGTACGAGCAGTACTTC | CASSYSGTSGRAYEQYF
. | . | TRBJ1-1 | TRBV19 | TGTGCCAGTTCGGACTTCAACACTGAAGCTTTCTTT | CASSDFNTEAFF
once | TRBD1 | TRBJ2-7 | TRBV27 | TGTGCCAGCAGCCGCCGGGACAGAGGCTCCTACGAGCAGTACTTC | CASSRRDRGSYEQYF
. | . | TRBJ2-3 | TRBV9 | TGTGCCAGCAGCCTTAACCCGGGTTTCGGAGATACGCAGTATTTT | CASSLNPGFGDTQYF
. | TRBD1 | TRBJ2-7 | TRBV19 | TGTGCCAGTAGCTCCGACAGGGGGCGAGTTGGGCAGTACTTC | CASSSDRGRVGQYF
. | . | TRBJ1-2 | TRBV28 | TGTGCCACCGACAAGAACTATGGCTACACCTTC | CATDKNYGYTF
. | . | TRBJ1-1 | TRBV4-3 | TGCGCCAGCAGCCAATTCTTTGGCGGCCAAGCGAACACTGAAGCTTTCTTT | CASSQFFGGQANTEAFF
. | . | TRBJ1-4 | TRBV6-5 | TGTGCCAGCAGCCCATCCGGGGGGAGTAATGAAAAACTGTTTTTT | CASSPSGGSNEKLFF
. | . | TRBJ2-2 | TRBV7-2 | TGTGCCAGCAGCCTGAACACCGGGGAGCTGTTTTTT | CASSLNTGELFF
few | . | TRBJ2-7 | TRBV6-5 | TGTGCCAGCAGTTACGGGGACAAGTACGAGCAGTACTTC | CASSYGDKYEQYF
. | . | TRBJ2-1 | TRBV7-8 | TGTGCCAGCAGCTTTAGCGGAAGCTCCTACAATGAGCAGTTCTTC | CASSFSGSSYNEQFF
. | . | TRBJ2-7 | TRBV2 | TGTGCCAGCAGCGTCGCAGGAGGCTCCTACGAGCAGTACTTC | CASSVAGGSYEQYF
. | . | TRBJ2-3 | TRBV25-1 | TGTGCCAGCAGTGAGGCGGGAACAGATACGCAGTATTTT | CASSEAGTDTQYF
. | TRBD2 | TRBJ2-3 | TRBV9 | TGTGCCAGCAGCGTAGCTGTCCCCGGGAGGGGAATAGATACGCAGTATTTT | CASSVAVPGRGIDTQYF
. | TRBD1 | TRBJ2-5 | TRBV11-2 | TGTGCCAGCAGCTTAGGGTCGGCAGGGGGTGGCGAGACCCAGTACTTC | CASSLGSAGGGETQYF
few | TRBD1 | TRBJ1-2 | TRBV4-2 | TGTGCCAGCAGCAACCGTCGGGACAGGGGGCGTGATGGCTACACCTTC | CASSNRRDRGRDGYTF
. | TRBD1 | TRBJ1-5 | TRBV7-9 | TGTGCCAGCAGCACGGGACAGGGGGGTTCGTGGCCCCAGCATTTT | CASSTGQGGSWPQHF
. | . | TRBJ1-1 | TRBV28 | TGTGCCAGCAGTTGGGGCAGTCGGACTGAAGCTTTCTTT | CASSWGSRTEAFF
. | TRBD1 | TRBJ2-1 | TRBV9 | TGTGCCAGCAGCGGGGACAGGGTCGACAATGAGCAGTTCTTC | CASSGDRVDNEQFF
. | TRBD1 | TRBJ1-2 | TRBV5-4 | TGTGCCAGCAGCTTGGAGTGGACAGGGCATGGCTACACCTTC | CASSLEWTGHGYTF
. | TRBD2 | TRBJ2-5 | TRBV9 | TGTGCCAGCAGCCAGACTAGCATCGTGGAGACCCAGTACTTC | CASSQTSIVETQYF
once | . | TRBJ1-1 | TRBV7-2 | TGTGCCAGCAGCTTCGGACAAGTTAACACTGAAGCTTTCTTT | CASSFGQVNTEAFF
. | TRBD1 | TRBJ1-4 | TRBV10-3 | TGTGCCATCAGTGGGACAGGCAATGAAAAACTGTTTTTT | CAISGTGNEKLFF
. | TRBD1 | TRBJ2-7 | TRBV18 | TGTGCCAGCTCAGACGGACAGGGCTACGAGCAGTACTTC | CASSDGQGYEQYF
. | . | TRBJ1-1 | TRBV6-5 | TGTGCCAGCACCATGGGGTCGGGGGAAGCTTTCTTT | CASTMGSGEAFF
. | TRBD1 | TRBJ2-7 | TRBV6-5 | TGTGCCAGCAGATATCCCGGGACAGGGAGGGGCGAGCAGTACTTC | CASRYPGTGRGEQYF
. | TRBD2 | TRBJ2-7 | TRBV3-1/TRBV3-2 | TGTGCCAGCAGCCAGCCCCCGACTAGCGGAAGATCCTACGAGCAGTACTTC | CASSQPPTSGRSYEQYF
. | TRBD1 | TRBJ1-5 | TRBV28 | TGTGCCAGCAGTTCGGACAGGGGAACCAATCAGCCCCAGCATTTT | CASSSDRGTNQPQHF
. | . | TRBJ2-1 | TRBV10-3 | TGTGCCATCAGTGAGTCGAAGCGGGCGGAACACCACAATGAGCAGTTCTTC | CAISESKRAEHHNEQFF
many | . | TRBJ2-7 | TRBV3-1/TRBV3-2 | TGTGCCAGCAGCCTATCCGGGAGTATCTCCTACGAGCAGTACTTC | CASSLSGSISYEQYF
. | TRBD1 | TRBJ1-1 | TRBV19 | TGTGCCAGTAGTTATACAGGACAGGTTAGTACTGAAGCTTTCTTT | CASSYTGQVSTEAFF
. | . | TRBJ1-5 | TRBV12-3/TRBV12-4 | TGTGCCAGCAGTCGACAGGAAGGCCAGCCCCAGCATTTT | CASSRQEGQPQHF
. | TRBD1 | TRBJ1-2 | TRBV5-1 | TGCGCCAGCAGCCTACAGGGGGATGGCTACACCTTC | CASSLQGDGYTF
. | . | TRBJ2-3 | TRBV14 | TGTGCCAGCAGCCAAGGGGCTAGCACAGATACGCAGTATTTT | CASSQGASTDTQYF
. | . | TRBJ2-6 | TRBV30 | TGTGCCTGGAACGCTGTTCGGAGCTCTGGGGCCAACGTCCTGACTTTC | CAWNAVRSSGANVLTF
. | TRBD2 | TRBJ2-1 | TRBV18 | TGTGCCAGCTCACCAGGACTAGCGGGAGGCAATGAGCAGTTCTTC | CASSPGLAGGNEQFF
. | . | TRBJ2-7 | TRBV5-1 | TGCGCCAGCAGCGTGGTGACATTAGGTACCGAGCAGTACTTC | CASSVVTLGTEQYF
. | TRBD2 | TRBJ2-7 | TRBV6-4 | TGTGCCAGCAGTGACCCGGCTAGCGGGATTCACTACGAGCAGTACTTC | CASSDPASGIHYEQYF
. | TRBD1 | TRBJ2-3 | TRBV19 | TGTGCCAGTAGTATGGCCGGGACAGGGTCAACAACGCAGTATTTT | CASSMAGTGSTTQYF
few | TRBD2 | TRBJ2-5 | TRBV3-1/TRBV3-2 | TGTGCCAGCAGCCCACCCAAGGCGGGAGTTTCGGGAGAGACCCAGTACTTC | CASSPPKAGVSGETQYF
. | . | TRBJ1-1 | TRBV2 | TGTGCCACAGCGGGACTGTCAATTCTCCGGGCTTTCTTT | CATAGLSILRAFF
. | TRBD1 | TRBJ1-1 | TRBV6-6 | TGTGCCAGCAGTTACTCCGGGACAGGGTCCACTGAAGCTTTCTTT | CASSYSGTGSTEAFF
. | TRBD2 | TRBJ2-4 | TRBV7-2 | TGTGCCAGCAGCGACTACACTAGCGGGAGGGCCCCATGGAACATTCAGTACTTC | CASSDYTSGRAPWNIQYF
. | . | TRBJ1-4 | TRBV5-4 | TGTGCCAGCAGCTCACTTGGGGGGAATGAAAAACTGTTTTTT | CASSSLGGNEKLFF
. | TRBD1 | TRBJ1-4 | TRBV5-6 | TGTGCCAGCAGCGGGGACAGGGATTGGGGTGAAAAACTGTTTTTT | CASSGDRDWGEKLFF
. | . | TRBJ2-5 | TRBV6-5 | TGTGCCAGCAGAATAGGAGGGGGCGGAGAGACCCAGTACTTC | CASRIGGGGETQYF
. | . | TRBJ2-1 | TRBV5-4 | TGTGCCAGCAGCTTCCCCTCAGGGGCCTACAATGAGCAGTTCTTC | CASSFPSGAYNEQFF
. | . | TRBJ1-2 | TRBV3-1/TRBV3-2 | TGTGCCAGCAGCCAAGACTCCGGGGGGCTTGCCTATGGCTACACCTTC | CASSQDSGGLAYGYTF
. | . | TRBJ2-7 | TRBV3-1/TRBV3-2 | TGTGCCAGCAGCCGCCCAGGGGATCACGAGCAGTACTTC | CASSRPGDHEQYF